This TCR beta chain derives from a study of CD8 T cells in Susac syndrome. This clonotype was recorded only once. The authors sequenced TCR beta from blood CD8+ and CD4+ T cells. TEMRA cells underwent FACS enrichment and CD8+ and CD4+ T cells underwent negative isolation. RNA in amounts of roughly 0.5 to 1 ug was reverse transcribed with random hexamers. Amplification of TCR beta CDR3 spanned 54 Vbeta and 13 Jbeta via immunoSEQ multiplex PCR. TCRdb reanalysed the immunoSEQ multiplex PCR reads using MiXCR and keeps one entry per CDR3 protein. The sample shows 200,000 or so distinct CDR3 sequences, 92% of them seen only once. Germline V CDR1 and CDR2: LNHNV, YYDKDF (reference sequence). This CDR3 is built from 13 residues. V was pared by 0 bases and J by 6 bases, with 8 bases between.

This receptor was taken from a human donor with multiple sclerosis. V and J are TRBV15 and TRBJ2-5; D call uncertain. Sequencing used CD8+ T cells from PBMCs. CDR3 bases: TGTGCCACCAGCAGAGATATGCGGCAGACCCAGTACTTC. This sequence encodes CATSRDMRQTQYF.